This T cell receptor (beta chain) was documented in a study of cytomegalovirus exposure and HLA in healthy donors. Findings and caveats of the study: Prediction of most subjects' HLA-A and HLA-B alleles by TCR beta sequences was reportedly accurate.

Of note for this clone: Its antigen is as yet unknown.

The germline CDR1 and CDR2 sequences are MNHNY and SVGAGI (reference sequence). This CDR3 spans 13 amino acids. V shed 6 bases, J shed 12 bases, and the junction held 14 bases outside the gene matches. The PCR used 60 Vbeta and 13 Jbeta primers. Repertoires were generated with immunoSEQ multiplex PCR, while TCRdb's copy carries only in-frame clones and drops some. In the table there are roughly 150,000 clones, about two thirds of which are singletons. The specimen was PBMCs. The sequence was collected from a man aged 40-55 years in good health and CMV-seronegative. The chain recombines TRBV6-6 with TRBJ2-7, with 7 bases that match TRBD1. CDR3 in amino acids: CASREPGGSLPYF. The CDR3 region has the DNA TGTGCCAGCAGGGAACCAGGGGGTTCACTCCCGTACTTC.